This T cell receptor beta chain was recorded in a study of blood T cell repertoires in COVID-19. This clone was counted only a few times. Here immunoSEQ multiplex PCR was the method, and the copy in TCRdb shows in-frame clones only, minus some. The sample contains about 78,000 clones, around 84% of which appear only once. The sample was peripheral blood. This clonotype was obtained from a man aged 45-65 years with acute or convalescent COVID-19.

The CDR3 spells CASSYRPSGAYEQYF. CDR3 bases: TGTGCCAGCAGTTACAGGCCTAGCGGGGCCTACGAGCAGTACTTC. The chain is built from TRBV6-5 and TRBJ2-7; 9 positions agree with TRBD2. Germline CDR1 and CDR2: MNHEY and SVGAGI. Trimming at V came to 2 bases and at J to 2 bases, leaving 4 bases not matched to a gene. CDR3 length: 15 amino acids.